The rows below give T cell receptor beta chains drawn from one sample of a study of pediatric ulcerative colitis. Here immunoSEQ multiplex PCR was the method, and the copy in TCRdb shows in-frame clones only, minus some. The sample yields around 12,000 clones, more than 70% seen once. The sample taken for sequencing was gut tissue. The receptors shown here come from a boy younger than 18 who was a control in a study of pediatric ulcerative colitis. CDR3s include the opening cysteine and the closing phenylalanine or tryptophan. D genes are given only for firm matches. Only part of the rows carry a size: once, few, many, or a class if the clone is expanded.

j_gene: TRBJ1-1
v_gene: TRBV30
abundance: once
len: 13
d_gene: NA
CDR3aa: CAWSGAGWTEAFF
CDR3nt: TGTGCCTGGAGTGGAGCGGGATGGACTGAAGCTTTCTTT

j_gene: TRBJ1-4
v_gene: TRBV5-1
abundance: NA
len: 16
d_gene: NA
CDR3aa: CASSLRAVGAWEKLFF
CDR3nt: TGCGCCAGCAGCTTGAGGGCCGTTGGGGCCTGGGAAAAACTGTTTTTT

j_gene: TRBJ2-3
v_gene: TRBV6-5
abundance: once
len: 15
d_gene: TRBD2
CDR3aa: CASTRSGGFRDTQYF
CDR3nt: TGTGCCAGCACCCGAAGCGGGGGGTTCAGAGATACGCAGTATTTT

j_gene: TRBJ2-2
v_gene: TRBV7-2
abundance: NA
len: 16
d_gene: TRBD2
CDR3aa: CASSPPTSPVTGELFF
CDR3nt: TGTGCCAGCAGCCCCCCGACTAGCCCCGTCACCGGGGAGCTGTTTTTT

j_gene: TRBJ2-2
v_gene: TRBV18
abundance: NA
len: 15
d_gene: NA
CDR3aa: CASSPLVGDTGELFF
CDR3nt: TGTGCCAGCTCACCATTAGTAGGCGACACCGGGGAGCTGTTTTTT

j_gene: TRBJ2-1
v_gene: TRBV9
abundance: NA
len: 17
d_gene: NA
CDR3aa: CASSVVPSSRGYNEQFF
CDR3nt: TGTGCCAGCAGCGTAGTGCCCTCATCGCGGGGTTACAATGAGCAGTTCTTC

j_gene: TRBJ2-7
v_gene: TRBV2
abundance: NA
len: 16
d_gene: TRBD2
CDR3aa: CASSEGVAGGPYEQYF
CDR3nt: TGTGCCAGCAGTGAAGGGGTAGCGGGAGGCCCCTACGAGCAGTACTTC

j_gene: TRBJ2-1
v_gene: TRBV7-9
abundance: NA
len: 15
d_gene: NA
CDR3aa: CASSLTPQGYNEQFF
CDR3nt: TGTGCCAGCAGCTTAACCCCACAGGGTTACAATGAGCAGTTCTTC

j_gene: TRBJ2-1
v_gene: TRBV11-2
abundance: NA
len: 15
d_gene: TRBD2
CDR3aa: CASGTGTSVYNEQFF
CDR3nt: TGTGCCAGCGGAACCGGGACTAGCGTATACAATGAGCAGTTCTTC

j_gene: TRBJ2-2
v_gene: TRBV7-8
abundance: NA
len: 18
d_gene: TRBD1
CDR3aa: CASSLPRLDRGLTGELFF
CDR3nt: TGTGCCAGCAGCTTACCTAGGCTGGACAGGGGGCTGACCGGGGAGCTGTTTTTT

j_gene: TRBJ2-7
v_gene: TRBV30
abundance: NA
len: 13
d_gene: TRBD1
CDR3aa: CAWIRDSSYEQYF
CDR3nt: TGTGCCTGGATCCGGGACAGCTCCTACGAGCAGTACTTC

j_gene: TRBJ1-2
v_gene: TRBV14
abundance: NA
len: 16
d_gene: NA
CDR3aa: CASSLLPGRTNYGYTF
CDR3nt: TGTGCCAGCAGCCTACTTCCGGGACGGACTAACTATGGCTACACCTTC

j_gene: TRBJ2-1
v_gene: TRBV11-3
abundance: NA
len: 17
d_gene: NA
CDR3aa: CASSFFASRASYNEQFF
CDR3nt: TGTGCCAGCAGCTTCTTCGCTTCTAGGGCATCCTACAATGAGCAGTTCTTC

j_gene: TRBJ1-1
v_gene: TRBV18
abundance: once
len: 15
d_gene: NA
CDR3aa: CASSLPDEPPTEAFF
CDR3nt: TGTGCCAGCTCACTACCCGACGAGCCTCCCACTGAAGCTTTCTTT

j_gene: TRBJ1-1
v_gene: TRBV19
abundance: NA
len: 15
d_gene: NA
CDR3aa: CASSTPRGGALEAFF
CDR3nt: TGTGCCAGTAGTACCCCCCGCGGGGGCGCTCTTGAAGCTTTCTTT

j_gene: TRBJ1-2
v_gene: TRBV6-5
abundance: few
len: 15
d_gene: TRBD1
CDR3aa: CASRIRTGWAYGYTF
CDR3nt: TGTGCCAGCAGGATTCGGACAGGGTGGGCCTATGGCTACACCTTC

j_gene: TRBJ1-1
v_gene: TRBV18
abundance: NA
len: 14
d_gene: NA
CDR3aa: CASSPQLGDTEAFF
CDR3nt: TGTGCCAGCTCACCACAGCTCGGCGACACTGAAGCTTTCTTT

j_gene: TRBJ2-7
v_gene: TRBV12-5
abundance: NA
len: 12
d_gene: NA
CDR3aa: CASGLVAQAPNF
CDR3nt: TGTGCTAGTGGTTTGGTAGCACAGGCGCCGAACTTC

j_gene: TRBJ2-4
v_gene: TRBV19
abundance: NA
len: 16
d_gene: TRBD1
CDR3aa: CASSIKGDRGQNIQYF
CDR3nt: TGTGCCAGTAGTATAAAGGGCGACAGGGGCCAGAACATTCAGTACTTC

j_gene: TRBJ2-2
v_gene: TRBV18
abundance: NA
len: 16
d_gene: NA
CDR3aa: CASSHGLPGTTGELFF
CDR3nt: TGTGCCAGCTCACACGGACTACCCGGTACCACCGGGGAGCTGTTTTTT

j_gene: TRBJ1-4
v_gene: TRBV27
abundance: once
len: 16
d_gene: NA
CDR3aa: CASSLFLGTPNEKLFF
CDR3nt: TGTGCCAGCAGTTTGTTCTTAGGGACCCCTAATGAAAAACTGTTTTTT

j_gene: TRBJ2-6
v_gene: TRBV19
abundance: NA
len: 16
d_gene: NA
CDR3aa: CATERGRGPGANVLTF
CDR3nt: TGTGCCACCGAGAGGGGTCGGGGGCCTGGGGCCAACGTCCTGACTTTC

j_gene: TRBJ2-5
v_gene: TRBV9
abundance: large
len: 14
d_gene: TRBD2
CDR3aa: CASSRGLSQETQYF
CDR3nt: TGTGCCAGCAGTAGGGGACTAAGCCAAGAGACCCAGTACTTC

j_gene: TRBJ2-5
v_gene: TRBV11-3
abundance: once
len: 15
d_gene: NA
CDR3aa: CASSQEWRYQETQYF
CDR3nt: TGTGCCAGCAGCCAGGAATGGCGGTACCAAGAGACCCAGTACTTC

j_gene: TRBJ1-2
v_gene: TRBV7-3
abundance: NA
len: 13
d_gene: TRBD1
CDR3aa: CASSSRQGLGYTF
CDR3nt: TGTGCCAGCAGCTCCCGACAGGGCCTCGGCTACACCTTC

j_gene: TRBJ2-3
v_gene: TRBV6-5
abundance: NA
len: 16
d_gene: NA
CDR3aa: CASSYSTAASTDTQYF
CDR3nt: TGTGCCAGCAGTTACTCGACGGCAGCTAGCACAGATACGCAGTATTTT

j_gene: TRBJ2-5
v_gene: TRBV29-1
abundance: NA
len: 17
d_gene: TRBD2
CDR3aa: CSVGLAGGPIGAETQYF
CDR3nt: TGCAGCGTGGGACTAGCGGGAGGACCTATAGGTGCGGAGACCCAGTACTTC

j_gene: TRBJ1-4
v_gene: TRBV5-6
abundance: few
len: 13
d_gene: NA
CDR3aa: CASSLKGYEKLFF
CDR3nt: TGTGCCAGCAGCTTAAAAGGGTATGAAAAACTGTTTTTT

j_gene: TRBJ2-2
v_gene: TRBV7-9
abundance: NA
len: 14
d_gene: NA
CDR3aa: CASSHGSPTGELFF
CDR3nt: TGTGCCAGCAGCCACGGGTCCCCCACCGGGGAGCTGTTTTTT

j_gene: TRBJ1-5
v_gene: TRBV30
abundance: NA
len: 14
d_gene: TRBD1
CDR3aa: CACNRDRGNQPQHF
CDR3nt: TGTGCCTGTAACCGGGACAGGGGCAATCAGCCCCAGCATTTT

j_gene: TRBJ1-1
v_gene: TRBV18
abundance: NA
len: 13
d_gene: NA
CDR3aa: CASSLRRNTEAFF
CDR3nt: TGTGCCAGCTCACTGAGGAGGAACACTGAAGCTTTCTTT

j_gene: TRBJ1-2
v_gene: TRBV27
abundance: NA
len: 17
d_gene: NA
CDR3aa: CASSLTQGGVGSYGYTF
CDR3nt: TGTGCCAGCAGTTTAACACAGGGAGGGGTGGGGTCCTATGGCTACACCTTC

j_gene: TRBJ2-1
v_gene: TRBV7-9
abundance: NA
len: 14
d_gene: NA
CDR3aa: CASTPGATYNEQFF
CDR3nt: TGTGCCTCAACACCCGGGGCAACCTACAATGAGCAGTTCTTC

j_gene: TRBJ1-5
v_gene: TRBV10-3
abundance: NA
len: 13
d_gene: NA
CDR3aa: CAISQGPDQPQHF
CDR3nt: TGTGCCATCAGTCAGGGGCCCGATCAGCCCCAGCATTTT

j_gene: TRBJ1-4
v_gene: TRBV7-2
abundance: NA
len: 16
d_gene: TRBD1
CDR3aa: CASSLDAGTGEEKLFF
CDR3nt: TGTGCCAGCAGCTTAGACGCCGGGACAGGGGAAGAAAAACTGTTTTTT

j_gene: TRBJ1-1
v_gene: TRBV29-1
abundance: NA
len: 13
d_gene: TRBD1
CDR3aa: CSGRQGRDTEAFF
CDR3nt: TGCAGCGGCAGACAGGGCCGGGACACTGAAGCTTTCTTT

j_gene: TRBJ1-3
v_gene: TRBV19
abundance: NA
len: 14
d_gene: TRBD1
CDR3aa: CASSTGTGGNTIYF
CDR3nt: TGTGCCAGTAGTACAGGGACAGGCGGAAACACCATATATTTT

j_gene: TRBJ2-2
v_gene: TRBV5-4
abundance: once
len: 14
d_gene: NA
CDR3aa: CASSPLWNTGELFF
CDR3nt: TGTGCCAGCAGCCCCTTATGGAACACCGGGGAGCTGTTTTTT

j_gene: TRBJ2-5
v_gene: TRBV7-9
abundance: few
len: 14
d_gene: NA
CDR3aa: CATPGRGPRKTQYF
CDR3nt: TGTGCCACCCCGGGACGGGGGCCGCGTAAGACCCAGTACTTC

j_gene: TRBJ1-1
v_gene: TRBV7-9
abundance: NA
len: 15
d_gene: TRBD1
CDR3aa: CASSSTGTANTEAFF
CDR3nt: TGTGCCAGCAGTTCCACCGGGACAGCGAACACTGAAGCTTTCTTT

j_gene: TRBJ2-1
v_gene: TRBV19
abundance: NA
len: 14
d_gene: NA
CDR3aa: CASRDRYSTHEQFF
CDR3nt: TGTGCCAGTCGCGACCGCTACTCTACTCATGAGCAGTTCTTC

j_gene: TRBJ1-5
v_gene: TRBV5-1
abundance: NA
len: 13
d_gene: NA
CDR3aa: CASSLDFDQPQHF
CDR3nt: TGCGCCAGCAGCTTGGACTTTGATCAGCCCCAGCATTTT

j_gene: TRBJ2-1
v_gene: TRBV27
abundance: once
len: 15
d_gene: TRBD1
CDR3aa: CASSPGGLTYNEQFF
CDR3nt: TGTGCCAGCAGCCCAGGGGGCCTAACTTACAATGAGCAGTTCTTC

j_gene: TRBJ1-4
v_gene: TRBV5-6
abundance: NA
len: 15
d_gene: TRBD1
CDR3aa: CASSLRAGGNEKLFF
CDR3nt: TGTGCCAGCAGCCTGAGGGCAGGGGGTAATGAAAAACTGTTTTTT

j_gene: TRBJ2-5
v_gene: TRBV13
abundance: NA
len: 13
d_gene: NA
CDR3aa: CASSHRIQETQYF
CDR3nt: TGTGCCAGCAGCCACAGGATTCAGGAGACCCAGTACTTC